The rows below give T cell receptor beta chains drawn from one sample of a study of human T cells and chemical hapten exposure. TCRdb re-called the RACE reads through MiXCR, storing one row per CDR3 protein. The sample shows about 84,000 distinct CDR3 sequences, 10% to 13% of them seen only once. This specimen consisted of whole blood, obtained in connection with sensitization to the hapten diphenylcyclopropenone (DPC). These receptors were collected from a woman between 45 and 65 years old with alopecia areata. Some clones in this sample may be carry-over from other donors' samples. CDR3s include the opening cysteine and the closing phenylalanine or tryptophan. The order of the fields is J gene, clone size, D gene, V gene, CDR3 DNA, CDR3 protein. A D gene is named only where the DNA matches it firmly. Rows may omit the clone size; those that give it use once, few, many or a size class.

TRBJ2-3	.	TRBD2	TRBV20-1	TGCAGTGCCAGACTAGCGGGAGCGGATACGCAGTATTTT	CSARLAGADTQYF
TRBJ2-2	.	TRBD2	TRBV7-3	TGTGCCAGCAGTTATCGTAGCGGGATTCAGGGGGAGCTGTTTTTT	CASSYRSGIQGELFF
TRBJ2-3	many	TRBD1	TRBV7-6	TGTGCCAGCAGCCTCAGGACAGGGTACACAGATACGCAGTATTTT	CASSLRTGYTDTQYF
TRBJ1-5	.	.	TRBV9	TGTGCCAGCAGCGTAGCTCTCGGAGAAAGCAATCAGCCCCAGCATTTT	CASSVALGESNQPQHF
TRBJ1-2	many	.	TRBV7-9	TGTGCCAGCAGCCGGGGGTTCGGGTATGGCTACACCTTC	CASSRGFGYGYTF
TRBJ1-4	.	.	TRBV10-3	TGTGCCATCAGTGCTGGGACTGAGAATGAAAAACTGTTTTTC	CAISAGTENEKLFF
TRBJ2-4	many	TRBD2	TRBV30	TGTGCCTGGAGTTCCGGGGGACTAGCAGATAGCATTCAGTACTTC	CAWSSGGLADSIQYF
TRBJ1-2	many	TRBD1	TRBV6-1	TGTGCCAGCAGTGAAAGACAGGGCGGCCCCTATGGCTACACCTTC	CASSERQGGPYGYTF
TRBJ1-6	many	.	TRBV9	TGTGCCAGCAGCGCAGGAGGGAGCTCCTATAATTCACCCCTCCACTTT	CASSAGGSSYNSPLHF
TRBJ2-7	.	TRBD2	TRBV28	TGTGCCAGCAGTTGGGGGGGAGGTTACGAGCAGTACTTC	CASSWGGGYEQYF
TRBJ2-1	many	TRBD2	TRBV11-3	TGTGCCAGCAGCAAGGGGACTAGCGGGCCTGGTGGCGAATTGCAGTTCTTC	CASSKGTSGPGGELQFF
TRBJ2-7	many	TRBD2	TRBV12-3/TRBV12-4	TGTGCCAGCAGTCCCGGACTAGCGGGAGGATGGTACGAGCAGTACTTC	CASSPGLAGGWYEQYF
TRBJ1-5	.	TRBD1	TRBV28	TGTGCCAGCAGTCCGGGACAGCCCGAAGGAGATACGCAGCATTTT	CASSPGQPEGDTQHF
TRBJ1-1	.	.	TRBV3-1	TGTGCCAGCACCCGTAAGATGAACACTGAAGCTTTCTTT	CASTRKMNTEAFF
TRBJ2-7	many	.	TRBV9	TGTGCCAGCAGCGTAGCAGGGTCCGCTTCCTACGAGCAGTACTTC	CASSVAGSASYEQYF
TRBJ1-5	few	.	TRBV10-3	TGTGCCATCAGTGCAGGGGACAATCAGCCCCAGCATTTT	CAISAGDNQPQHF
TRBJ1-2	many	.	TRBV6-6	TGTGCCAGCAGCTTTGACGAGGTCCGGGCTGGCTACACCTTC	CASSFDEVRAGYTF
TRBJ2-2	.	.	TRBV29-1	TGCAGCGTCCAACTGACGAACACCGGGGAGCTGTTTTTT	CSVQLTNTGELFF
TRBJ2-4	many	.	TRBV27	TGTGCCAGCAGTCCCCCCCCGGGGATGGGGGCCAAAAACATTCAGTACTTC	CASSPPPGMGAKNIQYF
TRBJ2-7	.	TRBD1	TRBV6-2/TRBV6-3	TGTGCCAGCACCCCTGGACCGGGACAGGGTTACTACGAGCAGTACTTC	CASTPGPGQGYYEQYF
TRBJ1-1	many	.	TRBV7-9	TGTGCCAGCAGCTTACGGGAGGGGGGCACTGAAGCTTTCTTT	CASSLREGGTEAFF
TRBJ2-5	many	.	TRBV27	TGTGCCAGCAGTTTCGCCGGGCTCCAAGAGACCCAGTACTTC	CASSFAGLQETQYF
TRBJ2-1	many	.	TRBV2	TGTGCCAGCAGTGAACTGGGGCCTTCCCGGCGGAATGAGCAGTTCTTC	CASSELGPSRRNEQFF
TRBJ2-7	many	TRBD2	TRBV19	TGTGCCAGTAGTATAGAAGCTAGCGGGATCCACGAGCAGTACTTC	CASSIEASGIHEQYF
TRBJ2-5	.	TRBD1	TRBV11-3	TGTGCCAGCAGTCTGGACAGGGCGTCAGAGACCCAGTACTTC	CASSLDRASETQYF
TRBJ2-1	few	TRBD2	TRBV27	TGTGCCAGCAGTGTAGCGGTAATCGGGACTAGCGGGAGCCCGCATGAGCAGTTCTTC	CASSVAVIGTSGSPHEQFF
TRBJ2-3	many	.	TRBV19	TGTGCCAGTAGTATAGATGTGGCCACAGATACGCAGTATTTT	CASSIDVATDTQYF
TRBJ2-5	.	TRBD1	TRBV6-6	TGTGCCAGCAGTCTAGGGGGCGCGTCCCAAGAGACCCAGTACTTC	CASSLGGASQETQYF
TRBJ1-5	many	.	TRBV24-1	TGTGCCACCAGTGATTCAAATCAGCCCCAGCATTTT	CATSDSNQPQHF
TRBJ2-1	few	.	TRBV2	TGTGCCAGCGGGGGGACCTCTGGGTCCTACAATGAGCAGTTCTTC	CASGGTSGSYNEQFF
TRBJ1-5	many	.	TRBV7-8	TGTGCCAGCAGCTTAGCGGCAGGGGATCAGCCCCAGCATTTT	CASSLAAGDQPQHF
TRBJ2-1	many	.	TRBV3-1	TGTGCCAGCAGCCAAGTGGACAATGAGCAGTTCTTC	CASSQVDNEQFF
TRBJ2-4	many	.	TRBV19	TGTGCCAGTAGTACCTGGGGGGACATTCAGTACTTC	CASSTWGDIQYF
TRBJ2-7	many	.	TRBV12-2	TGTGCAAGTCGTCCTAGAAGACTAGCGGGAGACCCCTACGAGCAGTACTTC	CASRPRRLAGDPYEQYF
TRBJ2-1	.	TRBD2	TRBV5-1	TGCGCCAGCAGCTCTAGCGGGAGGGCCGCGCAACAGGGGCAGTTCTTC	CASSSSGRAAQQGQFF
TRBJ2-7	few	.	TRBV29-1	TGCAGCGTCCAAACAGTAGAGAAGGCCAAGTACTTC	CSVQTVEKAKYF
TRBJ2-1	few	TRBD2	TRBV5-1	TGCGCCAGCAGCTTTGGGGGACTAGCGGGACAGACGCAGTTCTTC	CASSFGGLAGQTQFF
TRBJ2-2	.	.	TRBV12-3/TRBV12-4	TGTGCCAGCAGTTTAAGGGTCTCTTTCACCGGGGAGCTGTTTTTT	CASSLRVSFTGELFF
TRBJ2-1	.	.	TRBV11-2	TGTGCCAGCAGCTTAGTAGGATATAGCAATGAGCAGTTCTTC	CASSLVGYSNEQFF
TRBJ2-5	few	TRBD2	TRBV5-6	TGTGCCAGCAGCTCCGGACTAGCGGGAGGAGTGGAGACCCAGTACTTC	CASSSGLAGGVETQYF
TRBJ1-1	many	.	TRBV19	TGTGCCAGTAGTACAAACTCGGGGGGCTCGGGCATGAACACTGAAGCTTTCTTT	CASSTNSGGSGMNTEAFF
TRBJ2-7	many	.	TRBV20-1	TGCAGTGCTAGACACCACGGGTTAGCGCCCTACGAGCAGTACTTC	CSARHHGLAPYEQYF
TRBJ2-3	few	.	TRBV3-1	TGTGCCAGCAGCCAAGAGGGGCGGGAATGGGATACGCAGTATTTT	CASSQEGREWDTQYF
TRBJ2-2	.	.	TRBV6-5	TGTGCCAGCAGTTTGTACCCCACCGGGGAGCTGTTTTTT	CASSLYPTGELFF
TRBJ1-1	many	.	TRBV7-6	TGTGCCAGCAGCTTAGCAGCCGGGGCAGCTGGCCCTCCGCCCGGGAACACTGAAGCTTTCTTT	CASSLAAGAAGPPPGNTEAFF
TRBJ1-5	many	.	TRBV7-9	TGTGCCAGCAGCCAGGGCGCCGGGTCCCAGCATTTT	CASSQGAGSQHF
TRBJ2-1	many	.	TRBV5-1	TGCGCCAGCAGCTTGGCGGTAAGCTCCTACAATGAGCAGTTCTTC	CASSLAVSSYNEQFF
TRBJ2-1	.	.	TRBV5-1	TGCGCCAGCAGCCGCGTCGGGAGCTCAGGAGAGCAGTTCTTC	CASSRVGSSGEQFF
TRBJ1-5	many	.	TRBV6-6	TGTGCCTCCACAGGGTGGGGGGGCAATCAGCCCCAGCATTTT	CASTGWGGNQPQHF
TRBJ2-7	many	.	TRBV7-3	TGTGCCAGCAGCCCCCAGCTAGCTCCGCCCTACGAACAGTACTTC	CASSPQLAPPYEQYF
TRBJ1-1	.	TRBD1	TRBV20-1	TGCAGTGCCTACACGTCAGGGGGCATTATGAACACTGAAGCTTTCTTT	CSAYTSGGIMNTEAFF
TRBJ2-2	many	.	TRBV5-1	TGCGCCAGCCGGGATAATCCCATCGCCGGGGAGCTGTTTTTT	CASRDNPIAGELFF
TRBJ1-6	many	.	TRBV14	TGTGCCAGCAGCCAAGGACTGAGCAATTCACCCCTCCACTTT	CASSQGLSNSPLHF
TRBJ1-1	many	.	TRBV7-2	TGTGCCAGCAGCTGGGAGAACACTGAAGCTTTCTTT	CASSWENTEAFF
TRBJ1-1	many	.	TRBV27	TGTGCCAGCAGACTAACAATGAACACTGAAGCTTTCTTT	CASRLTMNTEAFF
TRBJ2-1	.	.	TRBV12-3/TRBV12-4	TGTGCCAGCAGTTTCGGCAAACCCCATGAGCAGTTCTTC	CASSFGKPHEQFF
TRBJ2-7	.	TRBD1	TRBV7-3	TGTGCCAGCAGCTTGGAAGGGGGCGCCTCCTACGAGCAGTACTTC	CASSLEGGASYEQYF